This T cell receptor (beta chain) comes out of a study of vaccination and CD4 T cells after COVID-19. Study information: The convalescents included six males and four females, and among them two were Hispanic while seven were Caucasian. A median of around 73 days (range 14 to 241) separated dose two from the taking of post-vaccine samples. Whole-study results and caveats: Within the convalescent patients, a median about 86% of the SARS-CoV-2-reactive clones were ones that appeared only post-vaccination.

Sequence data for DNA of cultured CD4+ T cells were generated by the Oncomine TCR Beta short-read assay. TCRdb recomputed calls from the PCR reads with MiXCR, one row per CDR3 protein. The sample shows over 15,000 distinct CDR3 sequences, 51% of them seen only once. Treatment defined: approximately nine-day PBMC culture with coronavirus spike peptide pools or control peptides (ViraFEST assay). Before Alpha, Beta and Delta appeared in the US, convalescents tested positive (March–December 2020). This CDR3 spans 15 amino acids. The V gene's germline CDR1 is SGHNT and CDR2 YYREEE (reference sequence). Trimming pared 5 bases from V and 0 bases from J, leaving 12 bases between. This clonotype appeared once. Its antigen is currently unknown.

The gene calls are TRBV5-4 and TRBJ2-1, with D perhaps given as TRBD1 or TRBD2 (5 bases each). The source of this sequence is a human donor who had recovered from COVID-19. This material consisted of CD4+ T cells from blood, cultured in vitro, taken before SARS-CoV-2 vaccination. The CDR3 bases are TGTGCCAGCAGATGGGACCCTGGCTCCTACAATGAGCAGTTCTTC. Translated: CASRWDPGSYNEQFF.